Shown below are 12 T cell receptor beta chains from a single sample sequenced in a study of OX40 agonist ivuxolimab in advanced cancers. Repertoires were generated with immunoSEQ multiplex PCR, while TCRdb's copy carries only in-frame clones and drops some. The table records approximately 70,000 clones, 77% of them present only once. The source was CD4+ or CD8+ T cells sorted from blood, collected in a trial of the OX40 agonist ivuxolimab. The receptors shown here come from an adult with an advanced solid tumor such as melanoma, head and neck, liver or kidney cancer.

This chain connects TRBV5-1 to TRBJ2-1, with no clear D. This CDR3 has 14 amino acids. V was shortened by 1 base and J by 3 bases, with 8 bases between the two germline ends. Germline V gene sequence: CDR1 SGHRS, CDR2 YFSETQ. In DNA, the CDR3 is TGCGCCAGCAGCTTGAGTACGGTCTACAATGAGCAGTTCTTC. It translates to CASSLSTVYNEQFF.

V usage is TRBV7-2 and J usage is TRBJ2-1; 7 positions match TRBD1. The CDR3 spans 15 residues. V lost 4 bases and J lost 3; bases outside the gene matches: 6. Looked up from germline, CDR1 is SGHTA and CDR2 is FQGNSA. The CDR3 nucleotides are TGTGCCAGCAGCTCCGGACAGGTGGACTACAATGAGCAGTTCTTC. This codes for CASSSGQVDYNEQFF.

V and J are TRBV18 and TRBJ2-1, with 8 nucleotides matching TRBD2. Germline CDR1 KGHSH, CDR2 LQKENI. This CDR3 is built from 18 residues. Trimming at V came to 3 bases and at J to 5 bases, leaving 15 bases not matched to a gene. The CDR3, as DNA: TGTGCCAGCTCACCCCCTCTATCTCTCGCGGGGGGCAACAATGAGCAGTTCTTC. Translation gives CASSPPLSLAGGNNEQFF. The whole variable domain, remainder taken from reference TRBV18 and TRBJ2-1, is NAGVMQNPRHLVRRRGQEARLRCSPMKGHSHVYWYRQLPEEGLKFMVYLQKENIIDESGMPKERFSAEFPKEGPSILRIQQVVRGDSAAYFCASSPPLSLAGGNNEQFFGPGTRLTVL.

V and J are TRBV2 and TRBJ2-7, with D tentatively TRBD1 (5 bases). Trimming pared 3 bases from V and 5 bases from J, leaving 5 bases between. From germline, CDR1 is SNHLY and CDR2 FYNNEI. The CDR3 runs to 11 residues. Here the CDR3 DNA reads TGTGCCAGCAGTGAGACAGACGAGCAGTACTTC. Protein product: CASSETDEQYF.

The CDR3 bases are TGTGCCACTGCCCCTACTAGCAATGAGCAGTTCTTC. It encodes CATAPTSNEQFF. V usage is TRBV10-3 and J usage is TRBJ2-1; perhaps TRBD2 as D (5 bases). The CDR3 extends over 12 amino acids. Germline values: CDR1 ENHRY, CDR2 SYGVKD. Trimming removed 10 bases from V and 6 bases from J, with 13 bases in between.

This chain uses TRBV5-1 with TRBJ1-3; TRBD1 is a possible D gene (5 bases). Germline V gene sequence: CDR1 SGHRS, CDR2 YFSETQ. The CDR3 runs 15 residues. Deletions cut 0 bases from V and 0 bases from J, with 7 bases between. CDR3 in amino acids: CASSLGGSSGNTIYF. CDR3 DNA sequence: TGCGCCAGCAGCTTGGGGGGGAGCTCTGGAAACACCATATATTTT.

In this sample, this clone turned up a few times. The chain couples TRBV5-1 to TRBJ2-7; 9 nucleotides line up with TRBD1. There are 16 residues in the CDR3. CDR1 is SGHRS, CDR2 YFSETQ, per germline. The V gene end was trimmed by 0 bases and the J gene end by 5 bases; junction bases not matched to a gene: 9. The CDR3 coding sequence is TGCGCCAGCAGCTTGGGGAACAGGGGGCTTATCCACGAGCAGTACTTC. Encoded protein: CASSLGNRGLIHEQYF.

The V gene is TRBV10-3, the J gene TRBJ1-2, with D perhaps matching TRBD1 (5 bases). Germline-derived CDR1 and CDR2 are ENHRY and SYGVKD. The CDR3 spans 13 residues. Trimming left V 5 bases short and J 2 bases short, with 9 bases between. The CDR3 DNA is TGTGCCATCAGTCGGGACGCCAACTATGGCTACACCTTC. Its protein is CAISRDANYGYTF.

This clone is a singleton in its sample. This chain connects TRBV6-5 to TRBJ2-7, with 8 bases aligning to TRBD2. The CDR3 runs to 15 residues. The V and J ends lost 0 bases and 5 bases, in that order; junction bases with no gene match: 6. Germline loops: CDR1 MNHEY, CDR2 SVGAGI. The CDR3 reads CASSYSLSGTHEQYF. The CDR3 DNA reads TGTGCCAGCAGTTACTCACTTAGCGGGACCCACGAGCAGTACTTC.

The chain links TRBV19 to TRBJ2-1, with a possible D match to TRBD2 (7 bases). The CDR3 loop spans 17 amino acids. V was clipped by 5 bases and J by 4 bases, with 21 bases between them. Per the germline V gene, CDR1 is LNHDA and CDR2 is SQIVND (reference sequence). CDR3 coding DNA: TGTGCCAGTAGTTTACGGGGGGCCAAGGGTCTATACAATGAGCAGTTCTTC. Translation gives CASSLRGAKGLYNEQFF.

This sequence joins TRBV6-5 and TRBJ1-5; 8 nucleotides agree with TRBD1. CDR1 is MNHEY and CDR2 is SVGAGI in the germline V gene. J lost 1 base, V lost 6 bases, and 2 bases had no gene match. The CDR3 is made up of 14 amino acids. The CDR3 spells CASRRDRSNQPQHF. In nucleotides, the CDR3 is TGTGCCAGCAGAAGGGACAGGAGCAATCAGCCCCAGCATTTT.

The chain has TRBV27 and TRBJ2-3; possible D gene TRBD1, 6 bases. The length of the CDR3 is 15 residues. Trimming removed 6 bases from V and 1 base from J, with 14 bases in between. The germline V gene encodes CDR1 MNHEY and CDR2 SMNVEV (reference sequence). The CDR3 reads CASSIRQAGTDTQYF. CDR3 nucleotide sequence: TGTGCCAGCAGCATCCGACAGGCCGGCACAGATACGCAGTATTTT.